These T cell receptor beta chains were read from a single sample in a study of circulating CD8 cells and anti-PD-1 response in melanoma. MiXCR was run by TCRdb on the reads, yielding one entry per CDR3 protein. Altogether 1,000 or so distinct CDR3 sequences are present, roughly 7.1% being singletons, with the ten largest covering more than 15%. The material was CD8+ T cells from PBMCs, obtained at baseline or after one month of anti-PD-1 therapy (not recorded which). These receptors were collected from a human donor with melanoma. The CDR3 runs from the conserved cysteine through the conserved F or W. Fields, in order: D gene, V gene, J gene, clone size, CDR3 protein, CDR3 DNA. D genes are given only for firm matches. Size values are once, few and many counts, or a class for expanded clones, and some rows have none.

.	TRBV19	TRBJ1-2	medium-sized	CASSMASSNGYTF	TGTGCCAGTAGTATGGCCAGCTCCAATGGCTACACCTTC
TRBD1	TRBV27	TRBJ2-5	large	CASEPIWTGGETQYF	TGTGCCAGCGAGCCAATTTGGACAGGGGGGGAGACCCAGTACTTC
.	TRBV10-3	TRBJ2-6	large	CAISGGSGANVLTF	TGTGCCATCAGTGGAGGCTCTGGGGCCAACGTCCTGACTTTC
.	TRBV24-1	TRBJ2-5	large	CATSPGTEKTQYF	TGTGCCACCAGTCCTGGAACGGAGAAGACCCAGTACTTC
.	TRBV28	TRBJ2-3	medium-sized	CATEGTQDADTQYF	TGTGCCACCGAGGGGACCCAGGACGCAGATACGCAGTATTTT
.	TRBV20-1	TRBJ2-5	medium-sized	CSASGTQYF	TGCAGTGCTAGTGGGACCCAGTACTTC
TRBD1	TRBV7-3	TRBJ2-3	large	CASSSGTANTDTQYF	TGTGCCAGCAGCTCCGGGACAGCAAACACAGATACGCAGTATTTT
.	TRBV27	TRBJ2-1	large	CASSLQLAHNEQFF	TGTGCCAGCAGTTTACAATTAGCTCACAATGAGCAGTTCTTC
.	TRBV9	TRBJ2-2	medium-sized	CASSPFEELETGELFF	TGTGCCAGCAGCCCCTTCGAAGAGTTAGAGACCGGGGAGCTGTTTTTT
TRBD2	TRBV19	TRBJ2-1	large	CASSVGTSEQFF	TGTGCCAGTAGTGTAGGGACTAGCGAGCAGTTCTTC
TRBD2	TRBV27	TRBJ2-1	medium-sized	CATAGTSFREQFF	TGTGCCACCGCCGGGACTAGTTTTCGTGAGCAGTTCTTC
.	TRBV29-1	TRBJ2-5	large	CSVEEETQYF	TGCAGCGTTGAAGAAGAGACCCAGTACTTC
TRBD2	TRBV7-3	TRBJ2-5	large	CASSPAGAGETQYF	TGTGCCAGCAGTCCAGCGGGAGCCGGAGAGACCCAGTACTTC
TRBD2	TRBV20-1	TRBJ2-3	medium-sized	CSACNLAGETPDTQYF	TGCAGTGCCTGCAATCTAGCGGGGGAAACACCAGATACGCAGTATTTT
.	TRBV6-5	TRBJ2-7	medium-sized	CASSYGAAMGEQYF	TGTGCCAGCAGTTATGGTGCTGCCATGGGAGAGCAGTACTTC
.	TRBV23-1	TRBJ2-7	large	CASSRRRQGVYEQYF	TGCGCCAGCAGTCGACGGCGGCAGGGTGTCTACGAGCAGTACTTC
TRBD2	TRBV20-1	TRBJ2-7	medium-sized	CSAKSTSGRAYEQYF	TGCAGTGCAAAATCGACTAGCGGGAGGGCCTACGAGCAGTACTTC
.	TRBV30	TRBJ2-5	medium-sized	CAWRSGRGVRTQYF	TGTGCCTGGAGGAGTGGCAGGGGAGTCCGGACCCAGTACTTC
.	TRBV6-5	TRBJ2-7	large	CASSYSGPTYEQYF	TGTGCCAGCAGTTACTCGGGACCAACCTACGAGCAGTACTTC
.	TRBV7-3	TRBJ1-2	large	CASSQGGLGTYGYTF	TGTGCCAGCAGCCAAGGGGGGCTGGGGACCTATGGCTACACCTTC
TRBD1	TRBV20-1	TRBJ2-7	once	CSAPTPGQIYEQYF	TGCAGTGCTCCAACACCGGGACAGATCTACGAGCAGTACTTT
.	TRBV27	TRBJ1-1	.	CASSSLSMNTEAFF	TGTGCCAGCAGTTCGTTGAGCATGAACACTGAAGCTTTCTTT
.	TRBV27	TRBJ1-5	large	CASSSWTGNQPQHF	TGTGCCAGCAGTTCCTGGACAGGCAATCAGCCCCAGCATTTT
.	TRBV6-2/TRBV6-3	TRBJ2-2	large	CASDPPGDTGELFF	TGTGCCAGCGATCCCCCTGGGGACACCGGGGAGCTGTTTTTT
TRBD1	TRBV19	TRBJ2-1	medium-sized	CASSINPGGRNEQFF	TGTGCCAGTAGTATAAACCCAGGGGGACGGAATGAGCAGTTCTTC
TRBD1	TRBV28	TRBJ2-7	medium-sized	CASRGQGEVYEQYF	TGTGCCAGCAGGGGACAGGGGGAGGTCTACGAGCAGTACTTC
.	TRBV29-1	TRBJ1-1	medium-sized	CSVDPGISTEAFF	TGCAGCGTTGACCCGGGGATTAGCACTGAAGCTTTCTTT
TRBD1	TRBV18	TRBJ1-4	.	CASSPDRGQYEKLFF	TGTGCCAGCTCACCTGACAGGGGACAATATGAAAAACTGTTTTTT
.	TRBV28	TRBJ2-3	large	CASSLVVTADADTQYF	TGTGCCAGCAGTTTAGTGGTCACCGCCGACGCAGATACGCAGTATTTT
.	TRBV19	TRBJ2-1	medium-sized	CASSPSGVEQFF	TGTGCCAGTAGTCCCTCGGGGGTTGAGCAGTTCTTC
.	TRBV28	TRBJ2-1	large	CASSFPGLPLNEQFF	TGTGCCAGCAGTTTTCCGGGACTTCCTCTTAATGAGCAGTTCTTC
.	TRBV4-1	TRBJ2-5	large	CASSQPDGFWETQYF	TGCGCCAGCAGCCAACCCGATGGCTTTTGGGAGACCCAGTACTTC
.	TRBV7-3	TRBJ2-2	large	CASSFKVNTGELFF	TGTGCCAGCAGCTTCAAAGTTAACACCGGGGAGCTGTTTTTT
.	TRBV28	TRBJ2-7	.	CASSFTSYEQYF	TGTGCCAGCAGTTTCACCAGCTACGAGCAGTACTTC
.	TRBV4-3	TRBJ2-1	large	CASSQAGDYNEQFF	TGCGCCAGCAGCCAGGCCGGGGACTACAATGAGCAGTTCTTC
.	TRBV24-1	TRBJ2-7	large	CATSRDPLDEQYF	TGTGCCACCAGTAGAGACCCTCTCGACGAGCAGTACTTC
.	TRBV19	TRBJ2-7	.	CASSLGLSAELYF	TGTGCCAGTAGCCTCGGATTATCGGCCGAGCTGTACTTC
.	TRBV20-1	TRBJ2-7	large	CSARDVAGMSYEQYF	TGCAGTGCTAGAGATGTGGCAGGAATGTCCTACGAGCAGTACTTC
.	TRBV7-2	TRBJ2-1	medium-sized	CASSFDISSYNEQFF	TGTGCCAGCAGCTTCGACATAAGCTCCTACAATGAGCAGTTCTTC
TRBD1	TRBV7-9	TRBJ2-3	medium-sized	CASSLAASGQGRTDTQYF	TGTGCCAGCAGCTTAGCCGCCTCGGGACAGGGCCGCACAGATACGCAGTATTTT
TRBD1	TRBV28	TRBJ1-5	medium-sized	CASSILQGGNQPQHF	TGTGCCAGCAGCATACTACAGGGGGGCAATCAGCCCCAGCATTTT
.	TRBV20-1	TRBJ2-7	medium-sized	CSARDRQMSFPYEQYF	TGCAGTGCTAGAGACCGCCAAATGAGCTTTCCCTACGAGCAGTACTTC
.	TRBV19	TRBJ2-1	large	CASRPFQGSSYNEQFF	TGTGCCAGTAGGCCCTTTCAGGGTAGCTCCTACAATGAGCAGTTCTTC
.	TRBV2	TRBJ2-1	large	CASSAPRTTSEQFF	TGTGCCAGCAGTGCCCCACGGACAACTAGTGAGCAGTTCTTC
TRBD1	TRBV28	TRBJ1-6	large	CASSLTGGESLHF	TGTGCCAGCAGTTTAACAGGGGGCGAGTCCCTCCACTTT
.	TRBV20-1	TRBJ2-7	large	CSASSVGEYEQYF	TGCAGTGCGAGTTCTGTGGGGGAGTACGAGCAGTACTTC
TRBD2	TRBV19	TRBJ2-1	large	CASSGETSGKYNEQFF	TGTGCCAGTTCCGGCGAGACTAGCGGTAAATACAATGAGCAGTTCTTC
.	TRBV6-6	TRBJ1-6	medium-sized	CASSWDWTVRTLHF	TGTGCCAGCAGTTGGGATTGGACAGTTCGGACCCTCCACTTT
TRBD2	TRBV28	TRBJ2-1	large	CASSLPGLGYNEQFF	TGTGCCAGCAGTCTTCCGGGACTAGGCTACAATGAGCAGTTCTTC